One and the same sample provided the 27 T cell receptor beta chains below, sequenced in a study of T cell responses to AZD1222 COVID-19 vaccine. Only in-frame clones appear in the TCRdb table, and some are missing; sequencing was by immunoSEQ multiplex PCR. Of tens of thousands of clones listed, roughly 84% are singletons. Sequencing was performed on peripheral blood, taken on day 0 of AZD1222 vaccination. These receptors were collected from an adult in good health.

The rearrangement uses TRBV11-2 and TRBJ1-1, with D maybe TRBD1 (6 bases). CDR1 SGHAT and CDR2 FQNNGV come from the germline V gene. V was trimmed by 0 bases and J by 4 bases, leaving 12 bases between them. The CDR3 has 15 amino acids. CDR3 in amino acids: CASSLEGGTGTEAFF. The CDR3 DNA reads as TGTGCCAGCAGCTTAGAAGGGGGTACGGGCACTGAAGCTTTCTTT.

This rearrangement joins TRBV28 to TRBJ1-1; D perhaps matches TRBD1 (6 bases). Trimming removed 0 bases from V and 10 bases from J, with 24 bases in between. The germline V gene has CDR1 MDHEN and CDR2 SYDVKM. The CDR3 is 17 amino acids. This CDR3 is CASSLWTNIQGYILAFF. As DNA, the CDR3 is TGTGCCAGCAGTTTATGGACGAATATACAGGGTTATATCTTAGCTTTCTTT.

This chain joins TRBV11-2 and TRBJ2-1; D perhaps matches TRBD1 (6 bases). The CDR3 runs to 15 residues. V dropped 6 bases and J dropped 5 bases, with 17 bases sitting between them. The germline gives CDR1 SGHAT, CDR2 FQNNGV. CDR3 amino acids: CASRYDPGQNNEQFF. Written as DNA, the CDR3 is TGTGCCAGCAGATATGACCCCGGACAGAACAATGAGCAGTTCTTC.

The V gene is TRBV9, the J gene TRBJ1-1, with a possible D match to TRBD1 (6 bases). CDR3 length: 18 amino acids. Deletions cut 1 base from V and 0 bases from J, with 19 bases between. Germline CDR1 reads SGDLS; CDR2 reads YYNGEE. The CDR3 DNA reads as TGTGCCAGCAGCGTAAACCCCAAGACAGGTTCCATGAACACTGAAGCTTTCTTT. It codes for CASSVNPKTGSMNTEAFF.

This chain connects TRBV2 to TRBJ1-2; 9 bases agree with TRBD1. The germline gives CDR1 SNHLY, CDR2 FYNNEI. The CDR3 spans 14 residues. The V gene end was trimmed by 3 bases and the J gene end by 8 bases; junction bases not matched to a gene: 7. DNA for the CDR3: TGTGCCAGCAGTGACGGGACAGGGCGTCGAGGCTACACCTTC. As protein: CASSDGTGRRGYTF.

This clone was recorded only once. The genes are TRBV19 and TRBJ2-3; D gene uncertain. V lost 10 bases, J lost 0 bases, and 11 bases lay in between. This CDR3 has 13 residues. The germline V gene has CDR1 LNHDA and CDR2 SQIVND (reference sequence). The CDR3 protein is CATGFSSTDTQYF. The CDR3, as DNA: TGTGCCACTGGGTTCTCTAGCACAGATACGCAGTATTTT.

The chain links TRBV27 to TRBJ2-7, with 8 bases that match TRBD1. J was trimmed by 4 bases and V by 5 bases; bases with no gene match: 7. Germline loops: CDR1 MNHEY, CDR2 SMNVEV (reference sequence). The CDR3 length is 14 residues. The CDR3: CASSTWDRWYEQYF. The DNA for the CDR3 is TGTGCCAGCAGTACTTGGGACAGGTGGTACGAGCAGTACTTC.

J is TRBJ1-1 and V is TRBV7-2; 8 bases agree with TRBD1. The V gene end was trimmed by 4 bases and the J gene end by 6 bases; junction bases not matched to a gene: 7. From germline, CDR1 is SGHTA and CDR2 FQGNSA. The CDR3 totals 14 residues. As DNA, the CDR3 is TGTGCCAGCAGCTCTGGACAGGGACTTTCTGAAGCTTTCTTT. The encoded protein is CASSSGQGLSEAFF.

The chain employs TRBV5-1 and TRBJ2-5, with 7 bases fitting TRBD2. The germline gives CDR1 SGHRS, CDR2 YFSETQ. CDR3 length equals 18 residues. The junction had 16 bases not matched to a gene; V was cut back by 0 bases and J by 5 bases. CDR3 region: CASSLAGGRTSPGETQYF. CDR3 DNA sequence: TGCGCCAGCAGCTTGGCGGGGGGACGAACTTCTCCAGGGGAGACCCAGTACTTC.

The rearrangement joins TRBV11-1 to TRBJ2-7; 10 nucleotides line up with TRBD1. CDR1 is SGHAT, CDR2 FQDESV, per germline (reference sequence). With V trimmed by 4 bases and J by 5 bases, 5 bases remained unmatched. The CDR3 length is 14 residues. CDR3 sequence reads: CASSSDRGPHEQYF. CDR3 DNA sequence: TGTGCCAGCAGCTCTGACAGGGGGCCACACGAGCAGTACTTC.

The rearrangement joins TRBV2 to TRBJ1-1; D gene ambiguous. Germline lookup yields CDR1 SNHLY and CDR2 FYNNEI. The V end was cut by 7 bases, the J end by 7 bases, with 16 bases between. The CDR3 spans 13 residues. Here the CDR3 reads CASNPEAGSEAFF. Here the CDR3 DNA reads TGTGCCAGCAACCCTGAGGCAGGTAGTGAAGCTTTCTTT.

J is TRBJ2-3 and V is TRBV7-2; D gene ambiguous. V dropped 3 bases and J dropped 0 bases, with 1 base sitting between them. The CDR3 runs to 12 residues. CDR1 and CDR2 (germline): SGHTA, FQGNSA. The CDR3 DNA is TGTGCCAGCAGCTTCAGCACAGATACGCAGTATTTT. This translates into CASSFSTDTQYF. The full variable domain, rest sourced from reference TRBV7-2 and TRBJ2-3, is GAGVSQSPSNKVTEKGKDVELRCDPISGHTALYWYRQSLGQGLEFLIYFQGNSAPDKSGLPSDRFSAERTGGSVSTLTIQRTQQEDSAVYLCASSFSTDTQYFGPGTRLTVL.

This clone was counted a single time. The chain joins TRBV2 to TRBJ1-1; no definite D call. The CDR3 is 14 amino acids. Between the trimmed V and J ends, which lost 7 bases and 4 bases, there was a span of 16 bases. CDR1 and CDR2 from the germline V gene are SNHLY and FYNNEI. CDR3 bases: TGTGCCAGCACGGACGCACGGAGCCGCACTGAAGCTTTCTTT. Translation gives CASTDARSRTEAFF.

For the CDR3, the DNA is TGTGCCAGCAGCCAGCTTGGGGGAACCAATCAGCCCCAGCATTTT. It encodes CASSQLGGTNQPQHF. The J gene is TRBJ1-5, the V gene TRBV16; weak D call: TRBD1 (5 bases). V was trimmed by 3 bases and J by 3 bases, leaving 12 bases between them. Per germline, CDR1 KGHSY and CDR2 FQNENV. The CDR3 has 15 residues.

The chain is built from TRBV4-3 and TRBJ2-6; D uncertain. Trimming removed 0 bases from V and 1 base from J, with 7 bases in between. Germline CDR1 LGHNA, CDR2 YSLEER. The length of the CDR3 is 16 residues. This chain's CDR3 is CASSQDSASGANVLTF. CDR3 coding DNA: TGCGCCAGCAGCCAAGACTCCGCTTCTGGGGCCAACGTCCTGACTTTC.

The chain employs TRBV11-3 and TRBJ2-3, with D uncertain. V was trimmed by 6 bases and J by 2 bases, leaving 12 bases between them. Per the germline V gene, CDR1 is SGHNT and CDR2 is YENEEA. CDR3 length: 14 amino acids. CDR3 in DNA: TGTGCCAGCAGTTCCACGGAGTACACAGATACGCAGTATTTT. Its translation: CASSSTEYTDTQYF. Full variable domain (outside the CDR3, taken from reference TRBV11-3 and TRBJ2-3): EAGVVQSPRYKIIEKKQPVAFWCNPISGHNTLYWYLQNLGQGPELLIRYENEEAVDDSQLPKDRFSAERLKGVDSTLKIQPAELGDSAVYLCASSSTEYTDTQYFGPGTRLTVL.

The chain employs TRBV15 and TRBJ1-5; D might be TRBD1 (5 bases). The CDR3 is made up of 15 amino acids. Germline V CDR1 and CDR2: LNHNV, YYDKDF (reference sequence). Trimming took off 0 bases at V and 2 bases at J, with 8 bases between the two ends. CDR3: CATSRDIGGNQPQHF. CDR3 coding DNA: TGTGCCACCAGCAGAGATATAGGGGGCAATCAGCCCCAGCATTTT.

The rearrangement joins TRBV5-1 to TRBJ2-7, with TRBD1 identical over 8 bases. The germline gives CDR1 SGHRS, CDR2 YFSETQ. Trimming at V came to 3 bases and at J to 7 bases, leaving 9 bases not matched to a gene. This CDR3 is built from 14 residues. The CDR3 coding sequence is TGCGCCAGCAGCTCCTGGGACAGGAGAGATGAGCAGTACTTC. Translation: CASSSWDRRDEQYF.

The chain uses TRBV20-1 and TRBJ2-5, with 8 bases lining up with TRBD2. The CDR3 has 16 amino acids. V lost 6 bases and J lost 4; bases outside the gene matches: 16. Germline V gene data show CDR1 as DFQATT and CDR2 as SNEGSKA (reference sequence). CDR3 nucleotide sequence: TGCAGTGCCAGTACTATGCGGGGGGCCGGTCGAGAGACCCAGTACTTC. It yields the protein CSASTMRGAGRETQYF.

The chain recombines TRBV6-6 with TRBJ2-3; D not resolved. The CDR3 is 13 amino acids. CDR1 and CDR2 from the germline V gene are MNHNY and SVGAGI (reference sequence). V dropped 0 bases and J dropped 6 bases, with 7 bases sitting between them. The DNA for the CDR3 is TGTGCCAGCAGTTACTCAGGTTACGATACGCAGTATTTT. Residues: CASSYSGYDTQYF.

The chain is built from TRBV25-1 and TRBJ1-5, with D hard to call. V dropped 2 bases and J dropped 0 bases, with 2 bases sitting between them. CDR1 and CDR2 (germline): MGHDK, SYGVNS. CDR3 length: 13 amino acids. The CDR3 here is CASSEHSNQPQHF. The CDR3 DNA reads as TGTGCCAGCAGTGAACATAGCAATCAGCCCCAGCATTTT.

Points on this clone: The junction departs from the called germline gene at one end, perhaps through a read error. DNA of the CDR3: TGTGCCAGCAGCGTAGCGGCCTCCGGGTTGGATACGCAGTATTTT. Amino acids: CASSVAASGLDTQYF. This rearrangement joins TRBV7-9 to TRBJ2-3, with D tentatively TRBD2 (6 bases). CDR3 size: 15 residues. Looked up from germline, CDR1 is SEHNR and CDR2 is FQNEAQ (reference sequence).

This sequence joins TRBV24-1 and TRBJ1-1; 9 bases match TRBD1. The length of the CDR3 is 15 residues. V was clipped by 12 bases and J by 1 base; unmatched bases: 11. Germline CDR1 KGHDR, CDR2 SFDVKD. As DNA, the CDR3 is TGTGCCGCAGGACAGGGGCGACCTTGGAACACTGAAGCTTTCTTT. Encoded protein: CAAGQGRPWNTEAFF.

This clone was seen only a few times. V and J are TRBV5-4 and TRBJ1-1; D is possibly TRBD1 (5 bases). V dropped 5 bases and J dropped 1 base, with 9 bases sitting between them. This CDR3 contains 13 residues. Germline V lookup: CDR1 SGHNT, CDR2 YYREEE (reference sequence). Here the CDR3 reads CASSHDRNTEAFF. In DNA, the CDR3 is TGTGCCAGCAGTCACGACAGGAACACTGAAGCTTTCTTT.

V is TRBV2 and J is TRBJ1-6, with TRBD1 as a possible D gene (5 bases). This CDR3 comprises 15 residues. Germline assignment: CDR1 SNHLY and CDR2 FYNNEI. V dropped 4 bases and J dropped 9 bases, with 16 bases sitting between them. CDR3 bases: TGTGCCAGCAGTGGTGAGGGGTTTCGAGCTTCACCCCTCCACTTT. Protein sequence: CASSGEGFRASPLHF.

The chain has TRBV6-5 and TRBJ1-2, with a tentative D call TRBD1 (5 bases). CDR3 length: 14 residues. The V end was cut by 0 bases, the J end by 7 bases, with 12 bases between. Germline CDR1 reads MNHEY; CDR2 reads SVGAGI. DNA for the CDR3: TGTGCCAGCAGTTACTCCTTACAGGATCGTGGCTACACCTTC. This gives the protein CASSYSLQDRGYTF.

Only one count was recorded for this clone. The chain joins TRBV4-2 to TRBJ2-5, with 8 bases aligning to TRBD1. Germline CDR1 reads LGHNA; CDR2 reads YNFKEQ. V gave up 3 bases and J gave up 7 bases; unmatched junction bases: 13. The CDR3 runs to 16 residues. The CDR3 DNA is TGTGCCAGCAGCCACGCCGGTGGACAGGGTCTCGGGACCCAGTACTTC. Translated, it gives CASSHAGGQGLGTQYF.